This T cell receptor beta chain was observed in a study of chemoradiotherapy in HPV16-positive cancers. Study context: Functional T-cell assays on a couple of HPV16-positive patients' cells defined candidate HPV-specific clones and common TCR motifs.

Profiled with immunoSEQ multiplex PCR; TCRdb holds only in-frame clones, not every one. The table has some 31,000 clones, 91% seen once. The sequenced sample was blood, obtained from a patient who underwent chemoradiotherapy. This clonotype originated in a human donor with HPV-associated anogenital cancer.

The CDR3, as DNA: TGTGCCAGCAGCTACAGTCTGACGAGCTCCTACGAGCAGTACTTC. This sequence encodes CASSYSLTSSYEQYF. The rearrangement joins TRBV11-2 to TRBJ2-7; D call uncertain. The CDR3 has 15 amino acids. V lost 4 bases to trimming and J lost 0 bases, with 13 bases between them. CDR1 is SGHAT, CDR2 FQNNGV, per germline.